This T cell receptor (beta chain) was recorded in a study of shared clonotypes between healthy human individuals. Adult donors, all healthy and HIV-negative, had no recent acute infections or vaccinations. Assay: immunoSEQ multiplex PCR; the TCRdb copy retains only in-frame clones and omits some. The data show approximately 2.3 million clones, over 85% seen once. Study results and limitations: Relative to clonotypes present in all four donors, those not shared had lower generation probabilities.

Points on this clone: Its antigen remains unknown.

This CDR3 region has 14 residues. V was trimmed by 3 bases and J by 5 bases, leaving 14 bases between them. CDR1 and CDR2 from the germline V gene are SGHRS and YFSETQ. Sequenced sample: naive CD4+ T cells from PBMCs. The sample's subset: CD45RA+ positively selected. V is TRBV5-1 and J is TRBJ1-1, with D perhaps TRBD1 (6 bases). The sequence came from a young man in good health. Some clones in this sample may be carry-over from other donors' samples. CDR3 amino acids: CASSSQQGATEAFF. The CDR3 DNA follows: TGCGCCAGCAGCTCACAACAGGGAGCAACTGAAGCTTTCTTT.